This record concerns one T cell receptor beta chain sequence. Deletions cut 0 bases from V and 4 bases from J, with 13 bases between. The V gene's germline CDR1 is SGDLS and CDR2 YYNGEE. The CDR3 loop spans 15 amino acids. The data stem from a study of T-cell memory formation after mild COVID-19. About the study: For the most part, TCR clusters were specific to one donor.

TCRdb processed the 5' RACE reads anew with MiXCR; each CDR3 protein has one entry. The sample has roughly 260,000 distinct CDR3 sequences; around 17% are singletons. The chain joins TRBV9 to TRBJ1-2, with D uncertain. Sequencing was performed on PBMCs or a T cell subset sorted from them (not recorded which). The clonotype was recovered from a man aged 18 to 30 who had mild COVID-19 (a few samples of this study predate the infection). Cell type and time point are not known. The CDR3 protein is CASSVDGSLPYGYTF. Here the CDR3 DNA reads TGTGCCAGCAGCGTAGATGGCAGTCTACCCTATGGCTACACCTTC. Filled out from reference TRBV9 and TRBJ1-2, the complete variable domain reads DSGVTQTPKHLITATGQRVTLRCSPRSGDLSVYWYQQSLDQGLQFLIQYYNGEERAKGNILERFSAQQFPDLHSELNLSSLELGDSALYFCASSVDGSLPYGYTFGSGTRLTVV.